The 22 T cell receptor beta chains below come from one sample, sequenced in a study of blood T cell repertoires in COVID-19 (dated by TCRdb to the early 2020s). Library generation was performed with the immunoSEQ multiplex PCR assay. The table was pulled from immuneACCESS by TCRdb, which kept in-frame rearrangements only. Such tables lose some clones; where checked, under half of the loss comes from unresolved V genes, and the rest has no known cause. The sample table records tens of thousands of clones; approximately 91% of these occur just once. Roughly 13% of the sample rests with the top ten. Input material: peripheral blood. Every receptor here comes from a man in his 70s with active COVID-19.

CDR3 sequence: CASSFEAGELFF. The CDR3 bases are TGTGCCAGCAGCTTTGAGGCCGGGGAGCTGTTTTTT. The J gene is TRBJ2-2, the V gene TRBV7-9; D is ambiguous. Germline V lookup: CDR1 SEHNR, CDR2 FQNEAQ (reference sequence). V was shortened by 3 bases and J by 6 bases, with 5 bases between the two germline ends. This CDR3 region has 12 residues.

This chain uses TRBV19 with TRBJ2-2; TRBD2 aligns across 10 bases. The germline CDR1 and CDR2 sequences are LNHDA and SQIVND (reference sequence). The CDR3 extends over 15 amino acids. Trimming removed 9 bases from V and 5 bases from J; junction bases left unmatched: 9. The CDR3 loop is CASRAGGPRTGELFF. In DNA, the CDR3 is TGTGCCAGCCGAGCGGGAGGGCCACGGACCGGGGAGCTGTTTTTT.

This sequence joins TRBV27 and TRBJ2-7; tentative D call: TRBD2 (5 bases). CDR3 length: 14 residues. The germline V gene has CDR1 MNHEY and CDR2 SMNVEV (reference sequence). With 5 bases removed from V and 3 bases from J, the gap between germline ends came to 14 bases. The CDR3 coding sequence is TGTGCCAGCAGTGACCAACTAGGGAGCTACGAGCAGTACTTC. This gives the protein CASSDQLGSYEQYF.

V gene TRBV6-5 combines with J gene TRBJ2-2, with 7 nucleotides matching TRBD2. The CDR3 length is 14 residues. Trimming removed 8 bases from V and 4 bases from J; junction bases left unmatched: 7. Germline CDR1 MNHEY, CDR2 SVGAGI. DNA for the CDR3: TGTGCCAGCGCCTCCGGGACTACCACCGGGGAGCTGTTTTTT. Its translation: CASASGTTTGELFF.

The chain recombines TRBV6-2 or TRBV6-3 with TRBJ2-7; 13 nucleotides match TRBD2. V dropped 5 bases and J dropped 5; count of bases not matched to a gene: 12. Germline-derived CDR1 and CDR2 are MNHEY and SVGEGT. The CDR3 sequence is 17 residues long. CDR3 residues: CASSPRTSGRLLHEQYF. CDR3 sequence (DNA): TGTGCCAGCAGTCCCAGGACTAGCGGGAGATTGCTCCACGAGCAGTACTTC.

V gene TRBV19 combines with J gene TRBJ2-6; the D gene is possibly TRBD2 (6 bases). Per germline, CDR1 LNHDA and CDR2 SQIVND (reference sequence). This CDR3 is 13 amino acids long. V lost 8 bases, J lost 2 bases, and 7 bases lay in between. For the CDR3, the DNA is TGTGCCAGTTGGGGGGCTGGGGCCAACGTCCTGACTTTC. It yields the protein CASWGAGANVLTF. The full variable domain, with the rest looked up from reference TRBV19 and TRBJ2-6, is DGGITQSPKYLFRKEGQNVTLSCEQNLNHDAMYWYRQDPGQGLRLIYYSQIVNDFQKGDIAEGYSVSREKKESFPLTVTSAQKNPTAFYLCASWGAGANVLTFGAGSRLTVL.

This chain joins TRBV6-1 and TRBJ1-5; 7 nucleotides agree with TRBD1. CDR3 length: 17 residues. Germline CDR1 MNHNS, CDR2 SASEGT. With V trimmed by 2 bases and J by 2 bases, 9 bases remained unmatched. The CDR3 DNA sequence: TGTGCCAGCAGTGAATTAGAACCGGGACAGCGCAATCAGCCCCAGCATTTT. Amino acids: CASSELEPGQRNQPQHF.

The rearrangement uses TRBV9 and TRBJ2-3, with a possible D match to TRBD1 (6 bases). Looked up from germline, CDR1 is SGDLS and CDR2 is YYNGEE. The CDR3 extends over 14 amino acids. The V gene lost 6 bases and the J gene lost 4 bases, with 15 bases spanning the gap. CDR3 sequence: CASTPSGVPDTQYF. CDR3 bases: TGTGCCAGCACCCCGTCAGGGGTTCCAGATACGCAGTATTTT.

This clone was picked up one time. CDR3 DNA sequence: TGTGCCATCAGTACCCCTGGGACAGGGGGCACCGGGGAGCTGTTTTTT. Amino acid sequence: CAISTPGTGGTGELFF. This rearrangement joins TRBV10-3 to TRBJ2-2; 11 nucleotides align to TRBD1. CDR1 ENHRY and CDR2 SYGVKD come from the germline V gene. The CDR3 has 16 residues. V dropped 5 bases and J dropped 4; count of bases not matched to a gene: 6.

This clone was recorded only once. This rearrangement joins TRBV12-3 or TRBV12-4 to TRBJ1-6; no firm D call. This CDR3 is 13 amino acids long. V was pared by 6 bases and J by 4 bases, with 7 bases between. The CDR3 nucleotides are TGTGCCAGCAGCCCAGAATATAATTCACCCCTCCACTTT. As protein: CASSPEYNSPLHF.

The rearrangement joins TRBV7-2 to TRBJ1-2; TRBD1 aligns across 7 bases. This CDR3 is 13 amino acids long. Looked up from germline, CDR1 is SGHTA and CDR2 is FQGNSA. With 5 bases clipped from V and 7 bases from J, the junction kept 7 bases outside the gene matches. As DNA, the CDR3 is TGTGCCAGCAGCGCCGACAGGGTGGCTGGCTACACCTTC. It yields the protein CASSADRVAGYTF.

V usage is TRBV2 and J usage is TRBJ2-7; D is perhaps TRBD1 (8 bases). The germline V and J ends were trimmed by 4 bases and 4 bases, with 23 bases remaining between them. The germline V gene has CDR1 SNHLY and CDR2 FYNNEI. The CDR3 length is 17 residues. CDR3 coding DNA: TGTGCCAGCAGTGGACAGGGGACTACACATATCCCTTACGAGCAGTACTTC. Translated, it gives CASSGQGTTHIPYEQYF.

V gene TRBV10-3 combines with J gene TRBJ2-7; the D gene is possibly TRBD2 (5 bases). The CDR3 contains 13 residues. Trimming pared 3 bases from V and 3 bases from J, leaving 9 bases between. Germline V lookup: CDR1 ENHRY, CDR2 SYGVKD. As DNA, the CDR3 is TGTGCCATCAGTGAAACGGAGGTCTACGAGCAGTACTTC. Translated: CAISETEVYEQYF.

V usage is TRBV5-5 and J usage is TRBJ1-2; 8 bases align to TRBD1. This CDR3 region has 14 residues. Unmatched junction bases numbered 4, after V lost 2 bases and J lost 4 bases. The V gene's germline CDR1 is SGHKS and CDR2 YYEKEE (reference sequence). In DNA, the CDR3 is TGTGCCAGCAGCTTTGACAGGGGCCGCTATGGCTACACCTTC. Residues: CASSFDRGRYGYTF.

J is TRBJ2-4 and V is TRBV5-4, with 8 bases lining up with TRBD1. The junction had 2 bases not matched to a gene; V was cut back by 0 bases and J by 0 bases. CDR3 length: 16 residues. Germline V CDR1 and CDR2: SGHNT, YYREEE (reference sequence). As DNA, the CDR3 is TGTGCCAGCAGCTTGGCCCAGGGGGCAGCCAAAAACATTCAGTACTTC. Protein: CASSLAQGAAKNIQYF.

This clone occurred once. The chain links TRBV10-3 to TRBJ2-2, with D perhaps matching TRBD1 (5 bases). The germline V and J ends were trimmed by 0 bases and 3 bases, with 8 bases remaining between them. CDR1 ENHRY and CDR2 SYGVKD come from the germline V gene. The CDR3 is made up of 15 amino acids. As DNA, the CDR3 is TGTGCCATCAGTGAGTCAAGGGGTGACACCGGGGAGCTGTTTTTT. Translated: CAISESRGDTGELFF.

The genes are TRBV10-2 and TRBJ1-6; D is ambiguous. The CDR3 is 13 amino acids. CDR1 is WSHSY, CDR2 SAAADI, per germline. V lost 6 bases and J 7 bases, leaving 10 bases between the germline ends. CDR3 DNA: TGCGCCAGCAGCGAACAGAGAAATTCACCCCTCCACTTT. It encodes CASSEQRNSPLHF.

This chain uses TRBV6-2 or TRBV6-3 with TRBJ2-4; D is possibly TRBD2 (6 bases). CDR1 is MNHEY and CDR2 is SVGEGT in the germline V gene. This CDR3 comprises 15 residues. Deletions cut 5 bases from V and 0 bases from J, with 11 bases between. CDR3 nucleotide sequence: TGTGCCAGCAGTCAGACGGGGGTAGCCAAAAACATTCAGTACTTC. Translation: CASSQTGVAKNIQYF.

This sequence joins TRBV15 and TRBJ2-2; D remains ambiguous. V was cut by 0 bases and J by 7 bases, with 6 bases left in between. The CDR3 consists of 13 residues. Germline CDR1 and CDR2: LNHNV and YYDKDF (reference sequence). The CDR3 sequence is CATSRDVYGELFF. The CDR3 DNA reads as TGTGCCACCAGCAGAGATGTTTACGGGGAGCTGTTTTTT. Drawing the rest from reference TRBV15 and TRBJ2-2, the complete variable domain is DAMVIQNPRYQVTQFGKPVTLSCSQTLNHNVMYWYQQKSSQAPKLLFHYYDKDFNNEADTPDNFQSRRPNTSFCFLDIRSPGLGDTAMYLCATSRDVYGELFFGEGSRLTVL.

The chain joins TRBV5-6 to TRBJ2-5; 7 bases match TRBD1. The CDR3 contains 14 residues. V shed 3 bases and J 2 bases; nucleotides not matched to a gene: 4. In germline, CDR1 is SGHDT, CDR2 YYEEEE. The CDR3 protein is CASSSGTAQETQYF. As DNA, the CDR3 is TGTGCCAGCAGCTCCGGGACAGCACAAGAGACCCAGTACTTC.

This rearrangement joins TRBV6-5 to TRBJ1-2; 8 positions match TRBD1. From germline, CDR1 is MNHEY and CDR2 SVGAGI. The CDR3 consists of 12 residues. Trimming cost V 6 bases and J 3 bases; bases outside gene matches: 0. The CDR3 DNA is TGTGCCAGCAGACAGGGGGACTATGGCTACACCTTC. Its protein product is CASRQGDYGYTF.

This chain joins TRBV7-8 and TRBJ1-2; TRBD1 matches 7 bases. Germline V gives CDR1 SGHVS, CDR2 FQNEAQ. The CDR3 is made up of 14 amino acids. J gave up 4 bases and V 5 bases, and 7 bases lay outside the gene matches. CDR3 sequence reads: CASSPGTVFYGYTF. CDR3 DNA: TGTGCCAGCAGCCCCGGGACAGTCTTCTATGGCTACACCTTC.